The 27 T cell receptor beta chains below all came from one sample that was sequenced in a study of molecular identifiers for immune sequencing clone quantification (dated by TCRdb to the late 2010s). To prepare the library, PCR was applied. These reads were obtained on an Illumina HiSeq 4000. Through fastp at Q25 and MiXCR, TCRdb rebuilt clones from the public reads, retaining in-frame beta chains. CDR3 protein duplicates are merged, each entry listing the most common genes and DNA. The sample table contains more than 300,000 distinct CDR3 sequences; only one count was recorded for about 20% of them. Of the sample, 0.81% is held by the ten largest clones. Sequencing input: naive CD8+ T cells from blood, with Jurkat cell RNA spiked in. This specimen's cell subset or site label, per the study, means: FACS-sorted CD8+CD4-CCR7+CD45RA+ naive T cells. All receptors derive from a human donor in good health. Some libraries in this study had Jurkat cell RNA spiked in.

About this clonotype itself: This may be a read error, as it is one base from a much larger clone. This rearrangement joins TRBV25-1 to TRBJ1-5; a possible D gene is TRBD1 (5 bases). Germline V gene sequence: CDR1 MGHDK, CDR2 SYGVNS. CDR3 length: 15 amino acids. CDR3 coding DNA: TGTGCCAACAGTGGAGGGGTCAATAGCAATCAGCCCCAGCATTTT. Translated, it gives CANSGGVNSNQPQHF.

This clonotype was recorded at least ten times. The chain has TRBV19 and TRBJ1-1; D gene unclear. This CDR3 region has 13 residues. Germline CDR1 and CDR2: LNHDA and SQIVND (reference sequence). V lost 5 bases and J 6 bases, leaving 13 bases between the germline ends. CDR3 residues: CASSGPVHPEAFF. For the CDR3, the DNA is TGTGCCAGTAGTGGACCAGTGCATCCTGAAGCTTTCTTT.

This clonotype occurred many times. The V gene is TRBV7-9, the J gene TRBJ2-1; no clear D gene. CDR1 is SEHNR and CDR2 is FQNEAQ in the germline V gene (reference sequence). The length of the CDR3 is 13 residues. The V gene lost 1 base and the J gene lost 6 bases, with 7 bases spanning the gap. The CDR3 reads CASSLGFVNEQFF. The DNA for the CDR3 is TGTGCCAGCAGCTTAGGCTTTGTCAATGAGCAGTTCTTC. The complete variable domain, with remaining parts taken from reference TRBV7-9 and TRBJ2-1, reads DTGVSQNPRHKITKRGQNVTFRCDPISEHNRLYWYRQTLGQGPEFLTYFQNEAQLEKSRLLSDRFSAERPKGSFSTLEIQRTEQGDSAMYLCASSLGFVNEQFFGPGTRLTVL.

This clonotype was observed many times. CDR3 sequence (DNA): TGTGCCAGCAGTCAGCACTCGCCACAGGGGGCGGGGGGGCAAAAGACCCAGTACTTC. As protein: CASSQHSPQGAGGQKTQYF. This chain uses TRBV12-3 or TRBV12-4 with TRBJ2-5, with D possibly called TRBD1 or TRBD2 (9 bases each). V lost 5 bases and J 6 bases, leaving 31 bases between the germline ends. The CDR3 is 19 amino acids.

There are many counts of this clonotype. The genes are TRBV7-6 and TRBJ1-3, with D tentatively TRBD1 (5 bases). The germline V and J ends were trimmed by 0 bases and 0 bases, with 12 bases remaining between them. Germline CDR1 SGHVS, CDR2 FNYEAQ. CDR3 length: 17 residues. In DNA, the CDR3 is TGTGCCAGCAGCTTAGCCCCGGGACGGTCCTCTGGAAACACCATATATTTT. This codes for CASSLAPGRSSGNTIYF.

This clonotype was detected ten times or more. The genes are TRBV30 and TRBJ2-5; D gene ambiguous. The CDR3 consists of 13 residues. Germline CDR1 is GTSNPN and CDR2 is SVGIG (reference sequence). V was clipped by 3 bases and J by 1 base, with 9 bases between them. The chain's CDR3 is CAWSMQIQETQYF. DNA of the CDR3: TGTGCCTGGAGCATGCAGATCCAAGAGACCCAGTACTTC.

A word on this clonotype: With a much larger clone just one base away, this may be a read error. The chain combines TRBV5-3 with TRBJ1-2; D unresolved. TRBV5-3 belongs to the ORF category, with a function that is uncertain. The CDR3 loop spans 15 amino acids. Between the trimmed V and J ends, which lost 8 bases and 4 bases, there was a span of 21 bases. CDR3: CASSPADSGGYGYTF. The CDR3 coding sequence is TGTGCCAGCAGCCCAGCGGACTCCGGCGGCTATGGCTACACCTTC.

The V and J genes are TRBV6-5 and TRBJ1-5, with D perhaps matching TRBD1 (5 bases). Germline loops: CDR1 MNHEY, CDR2 SVGAGI. V shed 7 bases and J shed 5 bases, with 15 bases lying between them. The CDR3 sequence is 14 residues long. DNA for the CDR3: TGTGCCAGCACCCAGGTGCAGGGAGATCAGCCCCAGCATTTT. It yields the protein CASTQVQGDQPQHF.

This clonotype came up many times. This chain uses TRBV4-2 with TRBJ2-7, with D hard to call. The V gene's germline CDR1 is LGHNA and CDR2 YNFKEQ. Trimming removed 0 bases from V and 3 bases from J, with 6 bases in between. The CDR3 runs 13 residues. CDR3 DNA sequence: TGTGCCAGCAGCCAAGAGGCCCTCTACGAGCAGTACTTC. Its protein product is CASSQEALYEQYF.

At least ten counts were recorded for this clonotype. The J gene is TRBJ1-2, the V gene TRBV29-1, with D possibly matching TRBD1 (6 bases). V was pared by 3 bases and J by 4 bases, with 15 bases between. This CDR3 contains 14 residues. Germline-derived CDR1 and CDR2 are SQVTM and ANQGSEA. The CDR3 DNA follows: TGCAGCGTTGATGACAGGCCCCGAGCCTATGGCTACACCTTC. It specifies CSVDDRPRAYGYTF.

To note about this clonotype: A read error is possible here, since a much larger clone lies one base away. CDR3 region: CSVGSARGCTF. The CDR3 nucleotides are TGCAGCGTTGGGTCAGCACGGGGCTGCACCTTC. The chain uses TRBV29-1 and TRBJ1-2; a possible D gene is TRBD1 (5 bases). The CDR3 is 11 residues long. In germline, CDR1 is SQVTM, CDR2 ANQGSEA.

A few counts support this clonotype. This sequence joins TRBV19 and TRBJ2-1; D remains unclear. Per the germline V gene, CDR1 is LNHDA and CDR2 is SQIVND (reference sequence). V lost 4 bases to trimming and J lost 0 bases, with 10 bases between them. The CDR3 extends over 15 amino acids. This CDR3 is CASSRARSSYNEQFF. For the CDR3, the DNA is TGTGCCAGTAGTAGAGCGAGAAGCTCCTACAATGAGCAGTTCTTC. Full variable domain (outside the CDR3, taken from reference TRBV19 and TRBJ2-1): DGGITQSPKYLFRKEGQNVTLSCEQNLNHDAMYWYRQDPGQGLRLIYYSQIVNDFQKGDIAEGYSVSREKKESFPLTVTSAQKNPTAFYLCASSRARSSYNEQFFGPGTRLTVL.

This chain joins TRBV7-9 and TRBJ2-2; maybe TRBD2 (7 bases). The CDR3 is 17 amino acids. The germline V gene encodes CDR1 SEHNR and CDR2 FQNEAQ (reference sequence). V lost 7 bases and J lost 5, with 23 bases in between. CDR3 protein: CASTGEGTPTRTGELFF. CDR3 sequence (DNA): TGTGCCAGCACCGGGGAGGGGACACCCACGCGGACCGGGGAGCTGTTTTTT.

To note about this clonotype: Just one base apart from a much larger clone, this may be a read error. The rearrangement uses TRBV29-1 and TRBJ2-1; 7 bases line up with TRBD2. The CDR3 is 13 residues long. Germline values: CDR1 SQVTM, CDR2 ANQGSEA. The J segment lost 8 bases and the V segment lost 4 bases, leaving 8 bases of the junction unmatched. The CDR3 spells CSVVASGYDEQFF. The CDR3 DNA reads TGCAGCGTTGTTGCTAGCGGTTACGATGAGCAGTTCTTC.

About this clonotype: A much larger clone differs by one base, so this may be a read error. This chain links TRBV6-6 with TRBJ2-5, with TRBD1 identical over 8 bases. Trimming at V came to 5 bases and at J to 0 bases, leaving 5 bases not matched to a gene. Germline assignment: CDR1 MNHNY and CDR2 SVGAGI (reference sequence). The CDR3 loop spans 15 amino acids. CDR3 DNA sequence: TGTGCCAGCAGTCCGGACAGGGTGTACCAAGAGACCCAGTACTTC. This gives the protein CASSPDRVYQETQYF.

This chain links TRBV3-1 with TRBJ1-1; D gene ambiguous. This CDR3 has 14 residues. CDR1 and CDR2 from the germline V gene are LGHDT and YNNKEL (reference sequence). Trimming removed 1 base from V and 4 bases from J, with 10 bases in between. Here the CDR3 reads CASSQGPGSTEAFF. For the CDR3, the DNA is TGTGCCAGCAGCCAAGGTCCGGGGAGCACTGAAGCTTTCTTT.

This clonotype occurred once. The chain recombines TRBV7-6 with TRBJ2-3; 8 bases agree with TRBD2. V lost 8 bases to trimming and J lost 0 bases; unmatched junction nucleotides: 7. Germline V CDR1 and CDR2: SGHVS, FNYEAQ. The CDR3 loop spans 15 amino acids. The CDR3, as DNA: TGTGCCAGCGGCGAACTAGCGGAGAGCACAGATACGCAGTATTTT. It encodes CASGELAESTDTQYF.

Comments on this clonotype: A single base separates this from a much larger clone, so it may be a read error. The V gene is TRBV4-1, the J gene TRBJ2-2; 9 positions match TRBD1. Germline V lookup: CDR1 MGHRA, CDR2 YSYEKL. This CDR3 has 20 residues. The trim removed 4 bases at V and 3 bases at J, leaving 18 bases unmatched. Here the CDR3 reads CASSPDLRQGVIEDTGELFF. CDR3 nucleotide sequence: TGCGCCAGCAGCCCAGATCTGAGACAGGGGGTTATTGAGGACACCGGGGAGCTGTTTTTT.

This clonotype has a count of ten or more. This chain uses TRBV9 with TRBJ2-3; no reliable D call. From germline, CDR1 is SGDLS and CDR2 YYNGEE. V was pared by 0 bases and J by 4 bases, with 12 bases between. CDR3 length: 15 amino acids. The CDR3 nucleotides are TGTGCCAGCAGCGTAGACGGCAGGTTGGCAGATACGCAGTATTTT. Amino acids: CASSVDGRLADTQYF.

Comment on this clonotype: Given a much more abundant clone one base away, this may be a read error. The rearrangement uses TRBV6-6 and TRBJ1-2; D is possibly TRBD1 (5 bases). Trimming removed 8 bases from V and 2 bases from J, with 18 bases in between. The germline gives CDR1 MNHNY, CDR2 SVGAGI (reference sequence). The CDR3 has 15 residues. The CDR3 DNA reads as TGTGCCAGCCCTTTCGACAGACTGCTAAACTATGGCTACACCTTC. This sequence encodes CASPFDRLLNYGYTF.

At least ten counts were recorded for this clonotype. V is TRBV7-9 and J is TRBJ2-7; D is unclear. The CDR3 covers 13 residues. CDR1 and CDR2 (germline): SEHNR, FQNEAQ (reference sequence). Trimming removed 5 bases from V and 2 bases from J, with 10 bases in between. The CDR3 sequence is CASSRVATYEQYF. CDR3 in DNA: TGTGCCAGCAGCCGGGTAGCTACCTACGAGCAGTACTTC.

About this clonotype itself: Since a much larger clone is just one base distant, this may be a read error. The chain couples TRBV6-5 to TRBJ1-1, with TRBD1 as a possible D gene (6 bases). Germline CDR1 reads MNHEY; CDR2 reads SVGAGI. CDR3 length: 16 residues. Here the CDR3 DNA reads TGTGCCGGCAGTTACTCCCCGGGGGCGTCGAACACTGAAGCTTTCTTT. Residues: CAGSYSPGASNTEAFF.

V gene TRBV27 combines with J gene TRBJ2-7; D is unclear. Germline CDR1 MNHEY, CDR2 SMNVEV (reference sequence). The CDR3 covers 14 residues. The ends were cut back, 2 bases at V and 3 bases at J, with 11 bases in the middle. The CDR3 sequence is CASSLQAPGYEQYF. The CDR3 DNA sequence: TGTGCCAGCAGTTTACAAGCGCCGGGCTACGAGCAGTACTTC.

This clonotype occurred many times. V is TRBV4-3 and J is TRBJ2-4; maybe TRBD2 (6 bases). V shed 0 bases and J shed 4 bases, with 16 bases lying between them. Germline V gene sequence: CDR1 LGHNA, CDR2 YSLEER. The CDR3 has 17 amino acids. This CDR3 is CASSQDRWRGGKNIQYF. The DNA of the CDR3 is TGCGCCAGCAGCCAAGATAGGTGGAGGGGCGGTAAAAACATTCAGTACTTC.

This clonotype occurred many times. The chain uses TRBV19 and TRBJ1-5; D unresolved. This CDR3 comprises 14 residues. Per the germline V gene, CDR1 is LNHDA and CDR2 is SQIVND (reference sequence). Trimming left V 3 bases short and J 3 bases short, with 9 bases between. For the CDR3, the DNA is TGTGCCAGTAGTATGGGAGCAAACAATCAGCCCCAGCATTTT. Residues: CASSMGANNQPQHF.

The rearrangement joins TRBV27 to TRBJ1-5; possible D gene TRBD1, 6 bases. Deletions cut 3 bases from V and 6 bases from J, with 12 bases between. Germline-derived CDR1 and CDR2 are MNHEY and SMNVEV (reference sequence). The CDR3 is 14 amino acids. This CDR3 reads CASSFTGRSQPQHF. Written as DNA, the CDR3 is TGTGCCAGCAGTTTCACAGGGAGAAGTCAGCCCCAGCATTTT.

This clonotype was seen many times. The chain combines TRBV7-9 with TRBJ2-3; TRBD1 aligns across 7 bases. J lost 13 bases, V lost 5 bases, and 15 bases had no gene match. Germline V lookup: CDR1 SEHNR, CDR2 FQNEAQ (reference sequence). This CDR3 is 14 amino acids long. Here the CDR3 reads CASSPRTGTTPKYF. CDR3 nucleotides: TGTGCCAGCAGCCCGCGGACAGGCACTACCCCAAAGTATTTT.